This T cell receptor beta chain was sequenced for a study of blood T cell repertoires in COVID-19. Across the study: Samples came from the United States, Italy and Spain, spanning acute and convalescent COVID-19. PBMCs, B-cell-depleted T cells, or T cells were the source of the cDNA or gDNA that made up the material.

Per the study methods: Using reference gene primer amplification, nucleated cell counts were estimated. TCRdb keeps only in-frame clones here, not all; method: immunoSEQ multiplex PCR. V and J calls and clone size are copied from that table; D and trimming were computed from the DNA. The sample holds about 110,000 clones, roughly 70% seen once. The receptor was isolated from a middle-aged woman with acute or convalescent COVID-19. Sequenced sample: peripheral blood.

CDR3 nucleotide sequence: TGTGCCAGCTCAGCACAGACAGGGGGCACCACCGGGGAGCTGTTTTTT. This sequence encodes CASSAQTGGTTGELFF. This chain joins TRBV18 and TRBJ2-2; 10 nucleotides agree with TRBD1. Germline CDR1 reads KGHSH; CDR2 reads LQKENI. The CDR3 is 16 amino acids. Unmatched junction bases numbered 7, after V lost 5 bases and J lost 4 bases.